The 11 T cell receptor beta chains below come from one sample, sequenced in a study of beta chain features in type 1 diabetes (dated by TCRdb to 2017 to 2018). The library was obtained by the immunoSEQ multiplex PCR assay. All of the isolated RNA was reverse transcribed with the High Capacity cDNA Reverse Transcription Kit, so expressed TCRB transcripts were sequenced. Drawn from immuneACCESS, this table holds only the in-frame rearrangements with V and J called that TCRdb kept. Clones are partly lost; checked studies trace under half to an unresolved V gene and leave the rest unexplained. The sample records roughly 240,000 clones, 11% to 15% of which are singletons. The ten most abundant clones make up more than 0.025% of the sample. The sequencing sample was made of naive CD4+ T cells from blood. What this sample's cell subset or site label stands for: true naive CD4+ T cells. These receptors originate from a woman aged 40 to 50 in good health.

V is TRBV18 and J is TRBJ2-5; 13 bases align to TRBD2. Germline V gives CDR1 KGHSH, CDR2 LQKENI. With 2 bases clipped from V and 2 bases from J, the junction kept 5 bases outside the gene matches. The CDR3 is 17 residues long. The CDR3 DNA is TGTGCCAGCTCACCAGGACTAGCGGGGGCCCTACAAGAGACCCAGTACTTC. Amino acid sequence: CASSPGLAGALQETQYF.

This clone was found a few times. The rearrangement joins TRBV23-1 to TRBJ1-4; D is ambiguous. TRBV23-1 is recorded as an ORF, its role being uncertain. The V end was cut by 3 bases, the J end by 4 bases, with 15 bases between. The CDR3 covers 16 residues. The CDR3 nucleotides are TGCGCCAGCAGTCAGAGCGGCGAGCTTCTTAATGAAAAACTGTTTTTT. This sequence encodes CASSQSGELLNEKLFF.

The table lists this clone with a few counts. The chain employs TRBV11-2 and TRBJ2-7, with TRBD2 matching over 10 bases. Germline CDR1 reads SGHAT; CDR2 reads FQNNGV. This CDR3 comprises 12 residues. V lost 5 bases to trimming and J lost 6 bases; unmatched junction nucleotides: 1. The CDR3 DNA is TGTGCCAGCAGCCGACTAGCGGGCGAGCAGTACTTC. Encoded protein: CASSRLAGEQYF.

This clone was seen a handful of times. The rearrangement uses TRBV6-5 and TRBJ2-5, with a weak D call TRBD1 (6 bases). The CDR3 contains 13 residues. With 6 bases removed from V and 5 bases from J, the gap between germline ends came to 13 bases. Germline-derived CDR1 and CDR2 are MNHEY and SVGAGI. CDR3 residues: CASREQGLETQYF. In nucleotides, the CDR3 is TGTGCCAGCAGAGAACAGGGTTTGGAGACCCAGTACTTC.

This clone was detected only a few times. V is TRBV15 and J is TRBJ1-6; 7 bases agree with TRBD1. CDR1 LNHNV and CDR2 YYDKDF come from the germline V gene (reference sequence). V shed 0 bases and J 5 bases; nucleotides not matched to a gene: 10. CDR3 length: 18 amino acids. The CDR3 sequence: CATSRDPRGTANNSPLHF. The CDR3 DNA sequence: TGTGCCACCAGCAGAGATCCGCGTGGGACAGCCAATAATTCACCCCTCCACTTT.

A few counts support this clone. This sequence joins TRBV6-5 and TRBJ2-1; TRBD2 aligns across 14 bases. Looked up from germline, CDR1 is MNHEY and CDR2 is SVGAGI. After removal of 1 base from V and 5 bases from J, the junction contained 1 base not matched to a gene. The CDR3 has 16 residues. The DNA of the CDR3 is TGTGCCAGCAGTTACTTGGGACTAGCGGGGGACAATGAGCAGTTCTTC. Translation gives CASSYLGLAGDNEQFF.

The V and J genes are TRBV25-1 and TRBJ2-7; possibly TRBD2 for D (5 bases). V was trimmed by 4 bases and J by 6 bases, leaving 7 bases between them. The germline V gene encodes CDR1 MGHDK and CDR2 SYGVNS. The CDR3 has 11 amino acids. The CDR3 nucleotides read TGTGCCAGCAGTGGAGCGGTCGAGCAGTACTTC. Its translation: CASSGAVEQYF.

The chain couples TRBV4-3 to TRBJ2-3; 11 bases fit TRBD1. The CDR3 extends over 15 amino acids. J gave up 4 bases and V 4 bases, and 4 bases lay outside the gene matches. Germline CDR1 is LGHNA and CDR2 is YSLEER. The CDR3 loop reads CASSLGQGDSDTQYF. CDR3 in DNA: TGCGCCAGCAGCCTGGGACAGGGGGACTCAGATACGCAGTATTTT.

V is TRBV5-1 and J is TRBJ1-1; D is ambiguous. The CDR3 consists of 15 residues. In germline, CDR1 is SGHRS, CDR2 YFSETQ. V was pared by 0 bases and J by 4 bases, with 13 bases between. The CDR3 region is CASSLGRSRGTEAFF. The CDR3 nucleotides are TGCGCCAGCAGCTTGGGTCGGAGTAGAGGCACTGAAGCTTTCTTT.

The chain employs TRBV2 and TRBJ1-5, with D uncertain. Trimming stripped 2 bases from V and 8 bases from J, with 10 bases between. Germline CDR1 SNHLY, CDR2 FYNNEI. This CDR3 is built from 13 residues. CDR3 residues: CASSENREEPQHF. The CDR3 coding sequence is TGTGCCAGCAGTGAAAACCGGGAGGAGCCCCAGCATTTT.

This chain connects TRBV29-1 to TRBJ2-1; 8 bases line up with TRBD2. Per the germline V gene, CDR1 is SQVTM and CDR2 is ANQGSEA. The CDR3 spans 14 residues. The V and J ends lost 6 bases and 4 bases, in that order; junction bases with no gene match: 8. CDR3 region: CSVVERGLYNEQFF. DNA of the CDR3: TGCAGCGTCGTAGAGCGGGGGCTATACAATGAGCAGTTCTTC.